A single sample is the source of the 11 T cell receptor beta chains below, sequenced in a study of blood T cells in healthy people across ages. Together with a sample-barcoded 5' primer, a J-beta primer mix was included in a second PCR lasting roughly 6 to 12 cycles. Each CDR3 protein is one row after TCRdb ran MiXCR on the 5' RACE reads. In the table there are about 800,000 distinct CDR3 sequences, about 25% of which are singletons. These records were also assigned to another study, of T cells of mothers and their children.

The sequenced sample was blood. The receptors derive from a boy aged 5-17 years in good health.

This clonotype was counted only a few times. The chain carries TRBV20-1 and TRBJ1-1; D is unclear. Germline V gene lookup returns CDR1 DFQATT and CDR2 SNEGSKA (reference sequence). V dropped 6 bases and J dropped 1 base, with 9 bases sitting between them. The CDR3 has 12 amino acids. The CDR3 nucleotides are TGCAGTGCCGGGAATTGGAACACTGAAGCTTTCTTT. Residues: CSAGNWNTEAFF.

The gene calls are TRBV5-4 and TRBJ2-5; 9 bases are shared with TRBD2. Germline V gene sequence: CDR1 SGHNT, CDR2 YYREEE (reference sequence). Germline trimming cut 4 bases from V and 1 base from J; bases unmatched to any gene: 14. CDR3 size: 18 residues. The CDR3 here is CASSPTLAGGRTQETQYF. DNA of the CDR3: TGTGCCAGCAGCCCGACTTTGGCGGGGGGGCGAACCCAAGAGACCCAGTACTTC.

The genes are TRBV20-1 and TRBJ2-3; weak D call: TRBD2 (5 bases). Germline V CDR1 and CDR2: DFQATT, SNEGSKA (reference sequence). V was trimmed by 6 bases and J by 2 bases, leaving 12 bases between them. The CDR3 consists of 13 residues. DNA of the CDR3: TGCAGTGCCCCCCGGGATCCCACAGATACGCAGTATTTT. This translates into CSAPRDPTDTQYF.

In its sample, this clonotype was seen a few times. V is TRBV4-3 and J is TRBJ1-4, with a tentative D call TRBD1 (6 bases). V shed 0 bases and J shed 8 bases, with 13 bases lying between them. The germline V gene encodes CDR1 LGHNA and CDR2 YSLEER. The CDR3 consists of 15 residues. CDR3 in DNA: TGCGCCAGCAGCCAAGAGGAACAGGGAAGGGAAAAACTGTTTTTT. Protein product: CASSQEEQGREKLFF.

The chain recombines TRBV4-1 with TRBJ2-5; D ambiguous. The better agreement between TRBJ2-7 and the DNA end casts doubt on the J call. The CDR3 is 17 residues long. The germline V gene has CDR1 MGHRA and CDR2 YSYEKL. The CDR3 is CASSQDWAGRVSYEQYF. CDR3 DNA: TGCGCCAGCAGCCAAGATTGGGCCGGGCGAGTCTCCTACGAGCAGTACTTC.

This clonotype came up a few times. DNA of the CDR3: TGCAGTGCGGTCGGACCGCCAGAGACCCAGTACTTC. Encoded protein: CSAVGPPETQYF. The V gene is TRBV20-1, the J gene TRBJ2-5; D is unresolved. V was shortened by 6 bases and J by 4 bases, with 12 bases between the two germline ends. Germline-derived CDR1 and CDR2 are DFQATT and SNEGSKA (reference sequence). CDR3 length: 12 amino acids.

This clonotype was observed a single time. The CDR3 nucleotides read TGTGCCAGCAGTATCGGGACAGAGTATGGCTACACCTTC. This codes for CASSIGTEYGYTF. This chain connects TRBV27 to TRBJ1-2, with 7 bases matching TRBD1. The length of the CDR3 is 13 residues. From germline, CDR1 is MNHEY and CDR2 SMNVEV (reference sequence). The ends lost 5 bases at V and 5 bases at J; junction bases unmatched: 5.

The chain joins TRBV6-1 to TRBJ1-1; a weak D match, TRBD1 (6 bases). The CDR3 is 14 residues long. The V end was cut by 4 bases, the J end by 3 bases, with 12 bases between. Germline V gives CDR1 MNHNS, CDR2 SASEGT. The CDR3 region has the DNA TGTGCCAGCAGTGCCAGGGGAACAGACACTGAAGCTTTCTTT. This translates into CASSARGTDTEAFF.

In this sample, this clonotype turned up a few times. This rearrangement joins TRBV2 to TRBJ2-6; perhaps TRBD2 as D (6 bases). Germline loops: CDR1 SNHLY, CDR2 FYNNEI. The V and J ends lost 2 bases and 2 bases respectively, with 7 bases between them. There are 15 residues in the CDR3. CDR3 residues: CASSETGAGANVLTF. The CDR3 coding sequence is TGTGCCAGCAGTGAAACGGGGGCTGGGGCCAACGTCCTGACTTTC.

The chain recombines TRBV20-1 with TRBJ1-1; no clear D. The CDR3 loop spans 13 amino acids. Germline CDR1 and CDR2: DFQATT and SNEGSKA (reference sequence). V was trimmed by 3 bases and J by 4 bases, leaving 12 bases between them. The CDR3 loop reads CSASYKRPTEAFF. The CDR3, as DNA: TGCAGTGCTAGCTACAAGCGACCCACTGAAGCTTTCTTT.

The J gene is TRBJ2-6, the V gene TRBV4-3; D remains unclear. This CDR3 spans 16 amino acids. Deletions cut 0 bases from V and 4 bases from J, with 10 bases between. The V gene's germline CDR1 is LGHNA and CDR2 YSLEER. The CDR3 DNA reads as TGCGCCAGCAGCCAAGATTCCATTACGGGGGCCAACGTCCTGACTTTC. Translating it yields CASSQDSITGANVLTF.